Below, 8 T cell receptor beta chains from the same sample are listed, as sequenced in a study of cytomegalovirus exposure and HLA in healthy donors listed by TCRdb under 2017. Library preparation used the immunoSEQ multiplex PCR assay. For the multiplex PCR, a mixture combining 60 forward primers for TCR Vbeta segments and 13 reverse primers for TCR Jbeta segments was used. The clones in this table, taken by TCRdb from immuneACCESS, are in-frame only. Not every clone is retained; where verified, under half of the shortfall comes from an unresolved V gene, and the cause of the rest is unknown. In all, the sample holds approximately 190,000 clones, and about four fifths of those were seen once. Of the sample, 1.5% to 2% is held by the ten largest clones. The sample consisted of PBMCs. Every receptor here comes from a woman aged 18-30 years in good health and CMV-seronegative.

The chain links TRBV7-2 to TRBJ1-1; no clear D. The CDR3 consists of 13 residues. The germline V and J ends were trimmed by 4 bases and 1 base, with 7 bases remaining between them. Germline lookup yields CDR1 SGHTA and CDR2 FQGNSA. CDR3 sequence reads: CASSYTENTEAFF. CDR3 DNA: TGTGCCAGCAGCTACACAGAGAACACTGAAGCTTTCTTT.

V and J are TRBV19 and TRBJ2-1; 9 nucleotides align to TRBD2. This CDR3 region has 14 residues. Germline assignment: CDR1 LNHDA and CDR2 SQIVND (reference sequence). The J segment lost 6 bases and the V segment lost 4 bases, leaving 4 bases of the junction unmatched. CDR3 in DNA: TGTGCCAGTAGTAGTGGGACTAGCACCAATGAGCAGTTCTTC. It yields the protein CASSSGTSTNEQFF.

V usage is TRBV5-3 and J usage is TRBJ1-5; D is undetermined. TRBV5-3 is given ORF status, its function remaining uncertain. Trimming stripped 2 bases from V and 3 bases from J, with 18 bases between. The CDR3 is made up of 17 amino acids. CDR3 sequence: CARSFFNTHGDNQPQHF. CDR3 DNA sequence: TGTGCCAGAAGCTTTTTTAATACCCACGGTGACAATCAGCCCCAGCATTTT.

The chain recombines TRBV27 with TRBJ2-7; D perhaps matches TRBD1 (6 bases). This CDR3 region has 14 residues. Germline V gene lookup returns CDR1 MNHEY and CDR2 SMNVEV (reference sequence). Trimming took off 3 bases at V and 3 bases at J, with 12 bases between the two ends. CDR3: CASSFADRYYEQYF. CDR3 coding DNA: TGTGCCAGCAGTTTCGCCGACAGGTACTACGAGCAGTACTTC.

The chain links TRBV4-3 to TRBJ1-4; 11 positions agree with TRBD1. CDR1 and CDR2 from the germline V gene are LGHNA and YSLEER. This CDR3 is built from 19 residues. Trimming took 3 bases from V and 0 from J; bases not matched to a gene: 9. The CDR3 DNA reads TGCGCCAGCAGCCAGCTCACGGACAGGGGGCCCACAACTAATGAAAAACTGTTTTTT. It codes for CASSQLTDRGPTTNEKLFF.

This clone was picked up one time. The chain combines TRBV6-6 with TRBJ2-1; 9 bases are shared with TRBD1. Unmatched junction bases numbered 7, after V lost 5 bases and J lost 5 bases. The CDR3 spans 15 residues. Germline V gives CDR1 MNHNY, CDR2 SVGAGI (reference sequence). The CDR3 sequence is CASSEDRGRNNEQFF. The CDR3 nucleotides are TGTGCCAGCAGTGAGGACAGGGGCAGGAACAATGAGCAGTTCTTC.

The chain joins TRBV7-2 to TRBJ2-3, with TRBD2 identical over 8 bases. The CDR3 totals 15 residues. Germline lookup yields CDR1 SGHTA and CDR2 FQGNSA. The V gene end was trimmed by 5 bases and the J gene end by 3 bases; junction bases not matched to a gene: 7. The CDR3 loop is CASSPTGGRTDTQYF. In DNA, the CDR3 is TGTGCCAGCAGCCCCACGGGGGGGCGGACAGATACGCAGTATTTT.

The chain uses TRBV10-2 and TRBJ1-5; D ambiguous. Trimming took 2 bases from V and 4 from J, leaving 12 bases between them. The CDR3 runs 15 residues. Germline values: CDR1 WSHSY, CDR2 SAAADI. For the CDR3, the DNA is TGCGCCAGCAGTGAGGTGGCCAGGCAAAATCAGCCCCAGCATTTT. It specifies CASSEVARQNQPQHF.